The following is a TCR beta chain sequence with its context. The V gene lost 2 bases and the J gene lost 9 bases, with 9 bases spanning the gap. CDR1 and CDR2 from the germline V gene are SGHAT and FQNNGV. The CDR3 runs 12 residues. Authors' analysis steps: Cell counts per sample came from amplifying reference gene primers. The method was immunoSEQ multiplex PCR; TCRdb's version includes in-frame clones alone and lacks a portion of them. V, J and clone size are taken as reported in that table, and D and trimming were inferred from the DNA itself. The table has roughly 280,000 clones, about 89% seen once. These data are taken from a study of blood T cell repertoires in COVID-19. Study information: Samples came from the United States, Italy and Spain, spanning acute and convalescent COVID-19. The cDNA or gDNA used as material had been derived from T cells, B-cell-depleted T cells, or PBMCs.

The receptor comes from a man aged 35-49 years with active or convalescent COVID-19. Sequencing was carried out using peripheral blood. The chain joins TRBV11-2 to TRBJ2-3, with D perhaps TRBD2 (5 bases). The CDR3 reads CASSLMRETQYF. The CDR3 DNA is TGTGCCAGCAGCTTAATGAGGGAAACGCAGTATTTT.